These T cell receptor beta chains were read from a single sample in a study of cytomegalovirus exposure and HLA in healthy donors. Assay: immunoSEQ multiplex PCR; the TCRdb copy retains only in-frame clones and omits some. The sample holds about 190,000 clones, less than 90% seen once. Sequences were obtained from PBMCs. The receptors stem from a man aged 45-60 years in good health and CMV-seronegative. Both conserved end residues are part of each CDR3. Each record gives: V gene, clone size, J gene, D gene, CDR3 protein, CDR3 DNA. D genes are given only for firm matches. The size entry is marked missing in some rows and otherwise reads once, few, many or a size class.

TRBV28	once	TRBJ2-5	-	CASSPYSLREETQYF	TGTGCCAGCAGCCCTTATAGCCTCCGGGAAGAGACCCAGTACTTC
TRBV5-1	-	TRBJ2-1	-	CASSFLRGTSYNEQFF	TGCGCCAGCAGTTTTTTGAGGGGGACCTCCTACAATGAGCAGTTCTTC
TRBV5-7	-	TRBJ2-7	TRBD2	CASSLVGAGGCYEQYF	TGTGCCAGCAGCTTGGTCGGAGCGGGAGGGTGTTACGAGCAGTACTTC
TRBV19	-	TRBJ1-4	-	CASSPDKATNEKLFF	TGTGCCAGTAGTCCCGACAAGGCAACTAATGAAAAACTGTTTTTT
TRBV5-1	-	TRBJ2-2	-	CASSLTVTGELFF	TGCGCCAGCAGCTTGACTGTGACCGGGGAGCTGTTTTTT
TRBV19	-	TRBJ2-2	-	CASSIGPGTGELFF	TGTGCCAGTAGTATAGGTCCGGGGACCGGGGAGCTGTTTTTT
TRBV28	-	TRBJ1-1	TRBD1	CAIFRQGGNTEAFF	TGTGCCATCTTCCGACAGGGGGGGAACACTGAAGCTTTCTTT
TRBV7-7	-	TRBJ2-5	-	CASSLVGGSGETQYF	TGTGCTAGCAGCTTGGTGGGAGGATCCGGCGAGACCCAGTACTTC
TRBV2	few	TRBJ2-7	-	CASSVGLEQGYEQYF	TGTGCCAGCAGTGTAGGCCTTGAACAGGGATACGAGCAGTACTTC
TRBV9	-	TRBJ2-3	-	CASSVGSRGERDTQYF	TGTGCCAGCAGCGTGGGGTCCCGGGGAGAAAGGGATACGCAGTATTTT
TRBV6-5	-	TRBJ1-2	TRBD1	CASSSSPGTGGLRDTF	TGTGCCAGCAGTTCCTCCCCCGGGACAGGGGGCCTAAGGGACACCTTC
TRBV7-2	-	TRBJ1-3	TRBD1	CASSLGGTGGDTIYF	TGTGCCAGCAGCTTAGGTGGGACAGGTGGAGACACCATATATTTT
TRBV6-5	-	TRBJ2-7	-	CASSYTRSSYEQYF	TGTGCCAGCAGTTACACCCGGTCCTCCTACGAGCAGTACTTC
TRBV4-1	-	TRBJ2-3	-	CASSPVRGSPDTQYF	TGCGCCAGCAGCCCGGTCAGGGGCAGCCCAGATACGCAGTATTTT
TRBV28	-	TRBJ2-7	-	CASSFSGQAYEQYF	TGTGCCAGCAGTTTTTCTGGGCAGGCGTACGAGCAGTACTTC
TRBV6-1	-	TRBJ1-3	TRBD1	CASSTGQGTGNTIYF	TGTGCCAGCTCTACCGGACAGGGGACAGGAAACACCATATATTTT
TRBV6-5	-	TRBJ2-5	-	CASAPREAETQYF	TGTGCCAGCGCCCCTCGAGAGGCGGAGACCCAGTACTTC
TRBV4-3	-	TRBJ2-7	TRBD1	CASSQMPEGQGAYEQYF	TGCGCCAGCAGCCAAATGCCCGAGGGACAGGGGGCCTACGAGCAGTACTTC
TRBV18	-	TRBJ2-5	-	CASSPVSARGETQYF	TGTGCCAGCTCACCAGTATCCGCCAGGGGCGAGACCCAGTACTTC
TRBV7-6	-	TRBJ1-6	TRBD1	CASRSLRDRFNSPLHF	TGTGCCAGCAGGTCCTTGCGGGACAGATTTAATTCACCCCTCCACTTT
TRBV18	-	TRBJ2-7	TRBD1	CASSTGVNEQYF	TGTGCCAGCTCCACAGGGGTCAACGAGCAGTACTTC
TRBV28	-	TRBJ1-4	-	CASSETGPNEKLFF	TGTGCCAGCAGCGAAACAGGGCCCAATGAAAAACTGTTTTTT
TRBV23-1	-	TRBJ2-7	TRBD1	CASPSGGQGKQYF	TGCGCCAGCCCATCAGGGGGACAGGGCAAGCAGTACTTC
TRBV7-8	-	TRBJ2-5	-	CASSPEKKETQYF	TGTGCCAGCAGCCCAGAAAAAAAAGAGACCCAGTACTTC
TRBV28	-	TRBJ1-2	-	CASSLEPVLNYGYTF	TGTGCCAGCAGCCTAGAACCGGTCCTCAACTATGGCTACACCTTC
TRBV7-7	-	TRBJ2-2	-	CASSLNPSGELFF	TGTGCTAGCAGCCTTAATCCGTCCGGGGAGCTGTTTTTT
TRBV27	-	TRBJ1-1	-	CASSLGRGNTEAFF	TGTGCCAGCAGTTTGGGGAGAGGAAACACTGAAGCTTTCTTT
TRBV7-9	few	TRBJ1-4	TRBD1	CASSLQGTNEKLFF	TGTGCCAGCAGTTTACAGGGGACTAATGAAAAACTGTTTTTT
TRBV28	-	TRBJ1-4	TRBD1	CASSLRTGGREKLFF	TGTGCCAGCAGTTTAAGGACAGGGGGCCGAGAAAAACTGTTTTTT
TRBV30	-	TRBJ1-3	TRBD1	CAWSRQGKISGNTIYF	TGTGCCTGGAGCCGACAGGGGAAGATTTCTGGAAACACCATATATTTT
TRBV9	-	TRBJ1-1	-	CASSGSTNTEAFF	TGTGCCAGCAGCGGGTCTACGAACACTGAAGCTTTCTTT
TRBV2	-	TRBJ1-2	-	CASSEGVAPRGLNYGYTF	TGTGCCAGCAGTGAAGGGGTGGCACCAAGGGGCCTTAACTATGGCTACACCTTC
TRBV30	once	TRBJ1-5	TRBD1	CAWSGTGPNQPQHF	TGTGCCTGGAGTGGGACAGGGCCCAATCAGCCCCAGCATTTT
TRBV19	-	TRBJ2-7	TRBD2	CASSQSSGVYEQYF	TGTGCCAGTAGTCAGTCTAGCGGGGTCTACGAGCAGTACTTC
TRBV6-4	-	TRBJ2-4	-	CASSESPGKNIQYF	TGTGCCAGCAGTGAGAGTCCGGGCAAAAACATTCAGTACTTC
TRBV19	-	TRBJ1-1	TRBD1	CATEGGTGTYTEAFF	TGTGCCACCGAAGGGGGGACAGGGACGTACACTGAAGCTTTCTTT
TRBV11-1	-	TRBJ2-5	-	CASSLAGRAETQYF	TGTGCCAGCAGCTTAGCGGGCAGGGCAGAGACCCAGTACTTC
TRBV5-1	-	TRBJ1-1	TRBD1	CASSLEKGQVYYEAFF	TGCGCCAGCAGCTTGGAAAAAGGACAGGTCTACTATGAAGCTTTCTTT